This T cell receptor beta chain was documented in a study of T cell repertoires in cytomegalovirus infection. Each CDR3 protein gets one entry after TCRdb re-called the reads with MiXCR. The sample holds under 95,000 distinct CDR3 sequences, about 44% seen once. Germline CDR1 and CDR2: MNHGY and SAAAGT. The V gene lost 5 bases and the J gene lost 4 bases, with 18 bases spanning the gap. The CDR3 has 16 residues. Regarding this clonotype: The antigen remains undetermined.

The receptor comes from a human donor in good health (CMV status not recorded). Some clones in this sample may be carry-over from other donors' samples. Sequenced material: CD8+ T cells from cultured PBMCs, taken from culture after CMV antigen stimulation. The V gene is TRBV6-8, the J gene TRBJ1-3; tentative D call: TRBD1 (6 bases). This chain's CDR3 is CASSPQGMMSGNTIYF. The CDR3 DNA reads TGTGCCAGCAGTCCCCAGGGGATGATGTCCGGAAACACCATATATTTT.